The present T cell receptor beta chain was sequenced within a study of cytomegalovirus exposure and HLA in healthy donors. Study conclusions and caveats: In a later analysis, HLA-C alleles had the fewest associated TCRs, DRB1 alleles the most. Analysis was carried out at a later point, and it linked a missense DCLRE1C variant to TCR beta V- and J-gene trimming. A prior analysis recorded that most TCR beta V segments were productive about 90% or about 30% of the time.

Primers for the PCR totalled 60 Vbeta and 13 Jbeta. The method was immunoSEQ multiplex PCR; TCRdb's version includes in-frame clones alone and lacks a portion of them. The sample holds about 270,000 clones, about nine tenths seen once. This CDR3 region has 13 residues. Germline V lookup: CDR1 SGHRS, CDR2 YFSETQ. With 7 bases removed from V and 2 bases from J, the gap between germline ends came to 13 bases. With respect to this clone: Its target is not known.

The sequenced material came from PBMCs. The J gene is TRBJ2-7, the V gene TRBV5-1; D remains ambiguous. The origin of this receptor is a man aged 40-49 years in good health and CMV-seropositive. The CDR3 DNA follows: TGCGCCAGCGCCGGCAGGTTGACCTACGAGCAGTACTTC. This sequence encodes CASAGRLTYEQYF.